This TCR beta chain came from a study of beta chain features in type 1 diabetes. Broader study findings: Researchers report that Type 1 diabetes patients had moderately but significantly shorter TCRB CDR3s across all four CD4+ subsets. Patients showed naive, central memory and Treg TCRB repertoires that appeared more similar than those of healthy donors.

Expressed TCRB transcripts were sequenced because the isolated RNA had all been reverse transcribed beforehand. TCRdb keeps only in-frame clones here, not all; method: immunoSEQ multiplex PCR. The data show hundreds of thousands of clones, with 15% to 20% seen just once and 0.023% held by the top ten. This clone has just a few counts. Its target is unknown. V was clipped by 5 bases and J by 8 bases; unmatched bases: 8. This CDR3 comprises 14 residues. The germline gives CDR1 LNHNV, CDR2 YYDKDF (reference sequence). The receptor's source is a woman under 30 in good health. Sample: naive CD4+ T cells from blood. The chain combines TRBV15 with TRBJ1-4; TRBD1 matches 7 bases. In nucleotides, the CDR3 is TGTGCCACCAGCCCACGACAGGGCCGGGAAAAACTGTTTTTT. This encodes CATSPRQGREKLFF.